One sample yielded the 27 T cell receptor beta chains listed below, sequenced in a study of blood T cell repertoires in COVID-19. Assay: immunoSEQ multiplex PCR; the TCRdb copy retains only in-frame clones and omits some. The sample contains tens of thousands of clones, over 70% of which appear only once. Sequencing was performed on peripheral blood. All receptors derive from a human donor in a cohort sampled during active COVID-19.

The chain uses TRBV29-1 and TRBJ1-1; possible D gene TRBD1, 6 bases. The V and J ends lost 4 bases and 2 bases respectively, with 23 bases between them. The CDR3 runs to 17 residues. Germline CDR1 is SQVTM and CDR2 is ANQGSEA. This chain's CDR3 is CSVGTVALQGLNTEAFF. The CDR3 DNA follows: TGCAGCGTTGGGACCGTGGCCCTACAGGGCCTAAACACTGAAGCTTTCTTT.

The J gene is TRBJ1-1, the V gene TRBV5-6; 12 bases match TRBD1. This CDR3 comprises 16 residues. Germline V lookup: CDR1 SGHDT, CDR2 YYEEEE. J lost 1 base, V lost 4 bases, and 5 bases had no gene match. The CDR3 is CASSRDRGPRNTEAFF. CDR3 bases: TGTGCCAGCAGCCGGGACAGGGGGCCCCGGAACACTGAAGCTTTCTTT.

CDR3 DNA: TGTGCCTGGAGTCAGGGTATACATGGCTACACCTTC. Translating it yields CAWSQGIHGYTF. The rearrangement uses TRBV30 and TRBJ1-2, with D perhaps matching TRBD1 (5 bases). Trimming pared 2 bases from V and 6 bases from J, leaving 10 bases between. There are 12 residues in the CDR3. Germline CDR1 GTSNPN, CDR2 SVGIG (reference sequence).

The gene calls are TRBV10-2 and TRBJ2-1, with a weak D call TRBD2 (7 bases). This CDR3 is built from 14 residues. Germline V CDR1 and CDR2: WSHSY, SAAADI. V was trimmed by 4 bases and J by 7 bases, leaving 14 bases between them. CDR3 coding DNA: TGCGCCAGCAGTGTGAGAGGGGGGGGAAATGAGCAGTTCTTC. It translates to CASSVRGGGNEQFF.

V and J are TRBV10-1 and TRBJ1-1; 10 bases match TRBD1. There are 17 residues in the CDR3. Germline CDR1 is WNHNN and CDR2 is SYGVQD (reference sequence). Germline trimming cut 0 bases from V and 3 bases from J; bases unmatched to any gene: 7. CDR3 sequence reads: CASSESTGGIEDTEAFF. For the CDR3, the DNA is TGCGCCAGCAGTGAGTCGACAGGGGGCATTGAGGACACTGAAGCTTTCTTT.

This clone appeared once. The V call is TRBV12-3 or TRBV12-4, the J call TRBJ1-1; D uncertain. This CDR3 has 12 residues. The ends were cut back, 1 base at V and 6 bases at J, with 6 bases in the middle. The CDR3 nucleotides read TGTGCCAGCAGTTTAGATACAGCTGAAGCTTTCTTT. It yields the protein CASSLDTAEAFF.

V gene TRBV11-2 combines with J gene TRBJ1-2, with D possibly matching TRBD1 (5 bases). CDR1 is SGHAT, CDR2 FQNNGV, per germline. With 6 bases removed from V and 8 bases from J, the gap between germline ends came to 16 bases. The length of the CDR3 is 13 residues. The CDR3 DNA reads as TGTGCCAGCAGAACCCAGGGTATTGGGGGCTACACCTTC. As protein: CASRTQGIGGYTF.

V is TRBV28 and J is TRBJ2-7, with TRBD1 as a possible D gene (5 bases). This CDR3 has 13 residues. V lost 3 bases and J 6 bases, leaving 12 bases between the germline ends. CDR1 is MDHEN and CDR2 is SYDVKM in the germline V gene. CDR3 amino acids: CASSFLAGFEQYF. CDR3 nucleotide sequence: TGTGCCAGCAGTTTCTTGGCAGGGTTCGAGCAGTACTTC.

This chain links TRBV7-9 with TRBJ2-7, with TRBD2 matching 7 bases. Looked up from germline, CDR1 is SEHNR and CDR2 is FQNEAQ (reference sequence). Trimming at V came to 4 bases and at J to 0 bases, leaving 0 bases not matched to a gene. The CDR3 loop spans 13 amino acids. This CDR3 reads CASSSGGSYEQYF. The CDR3 DNA follows: TGTGCCAGCAGCTCGGGGGGCTCCTACGAGCAGTACTTC.

This clone came up a few times. The rearrangement joins TRBV20-1 to TRBJ1-2; D unresolved. Trimming shortened V by 3 bases and J by 4 bases, and 9 bases separated the two germline ends. Germline V gene lookup returns CDR1 DFQATT and CDR2 SNEGSKA (reference sequence). CDR3 size: 12 residues. CDR3 DNA: TGCAGTGCTAGTGTGGGGAGCTATGGCTACACCTTC. Translation gives CSASVGSYGYTF.

The chain carries TRBV11-2 and TRBJ1-3; perhaps TRBD1 as D (6 bases). Trimming cost V 2 bases and J 3 bases, with 11 bases left between them. This CDR3 spans 15 amino acids. Germline CDR1 is SGHAT and CDR2 is FQNNGV. CDR3 DNA sequence: TGTGCCAGCAGCTTATCTGCAGGGGATGGAAACACCATATATTTT. As protein: CASSLSAGDGNTIYF.

The chain couples TRBV11-3 to TRBJ2-2, with TRBD2 matching 14 bases. Per the germline V gene, CDR1 is SGHNT and CDR2 is YENEEA. V was clipped by 5 bases and J by 0 bases; unmatched bases: 5. The CDR3 has 18 amino acids. CDR3 residues: CASSLGTSGGANTGELFF. The CDR3 DNA reads TGTGCCAGCAGCCTCGGGACTAGCGGGGGTGCGAACACCGGGGAGCTGTTTTTT.

The chain links TRBV5-4 to TRBJ2-5; possibly TRBD1 for D (6 bases). Germline V gene data show CDR1 as SGHNT and CDR2 as YYREEE (reference sequence). V shed 4 bases and J shed 2 bases, with 12 bases lying between them. The CDR3 contains 14 residues. The DNA for the CDR3 is TGTGCCAGCAGCCGAGGACAGAATCAAGAGACCCAGTACTTC. The encoded protein is CASSRGQNQETQYF. Using reference TRBV5-4 and TRBJ2-5 for the parts outside the CDR3, the full variable domain is ETGVTQSPTHLIKTRGQQVTLRCSSQSGHNTVSWYQQALGQGPQFIFQYYREEENGRGNFPPRFSGLQFPNYSSELNVNALELDDSALYLCASSRGQNQETQYFGPGTRLLVL.

The genes are TRBV5-1 and TRBJ2-5, with 11 bases fitting TRBD1. CDR1 and CDR2 (germline): SGHRS, YFSETQ. The CDR3 extends over 15 amino acids. The V and J ends lost 4 bases and 3 bases, in that order; junction bases with no gene match: 5. The CDR3 nucleotides read TGCGCCAGCAGCCGGGACAGGGGGGTCAAAGAGACCCAGTACTTC. Translating gives CASSRDRGVKETQYF.

The CDR3 loop is CASSLSGGPRETQYF. The CDR3 DNA reads TGCGCCAGCAGCTTGAGCGGGGGTCCGAGAGAGACCCAGTACTTC. The gene calls are TRBV5-1 and TRBJ2-5, with 8 nucleotides matching TRBD2. Per the germline V gene, CDR1 is SGHRS and CDR2 is YFSETQ. V shed 1 base, J shed 4 bases, and the junction held 6 bases outside the gene matches. The CDR3 length is 15 residues.

This chain connects TRBV7-2 to TRBJ1-1; tentative D call: TRBD1 (6 bases). The germline CDR1 and CDR2 sequences are SGHTA and FQGNSA. This CDR3 is built from 14 residues. V was shortened by 5 bases and J by 5 bases, with 15 bases between the two germline ends. CDR3 coding DNA: TGTGCCAGCAGCCAGCACAGGGTTGATACTGAAGCTTTCTTT. Protein sequence: CASSQHRVDTEAFF.

This clone was picked up one time. The rearrangement joins TRBV13 to TRBJ2-5, with D possibly matching TRBD2 (6 bases). The CDR3 covers 15 residues. Trimming pared 8 bases from V and 1 base from J, leaving 17 bases between. Germline V CDR1 and CDR2: PRHDT, FYEKMQ (reference sequence). CDR3 residues: CASRAGGQGQETQYF. The CDR3 DNA reads TGTGCCAGCCGGGCCGGAGGGCAGGGCCAAGAGACCCAGTACTTC.

This chain links TRBV7-9 with TRBJ1-1, with 7 nucleotides matching TRBD1. The CDR3 totals 14 residues. The V gene end was trimmed by 3 bases and the J gene end by 5 bases; junction bases not matched to a gene: 6. CDR1 is SEHNR and CDR2 is FQNEAQ in the germline V gene (reference sequence). The CDR3 DNA reads TGTGCCAGCAGCTTGACAGGGCAGGAGACTGAAGCTTTCTTT. It codes for CASSLTGQETEAFF.

The chain is built from TRBV5-4 and TRBJ2-1; 13 nucleotides align to TRBD2. Trimming took 4 bases from V and 0 from J; bases not matched to a gene: 4. CDR1 and CDR2 (germline): SGHNT, YYREEE (reference sequence). This CDR3 has 17 amino acids. CDR3 coding DNA: TGTGCCAGCAGCCTCGGACTAGCGGGAGCCTCCTACAATGAGCAGTTCTTC. Its translation: CASSLGLAGASYNEQFF.

The genes are TRBV5-7 and TRBJ2-7; D remains ambiguous. TRBV5-7 is an ORF for which the function is uncertain. The V end was cut by 0 bases, the J end by 3 bases, with 7 bases between. This CDR3 comprises 13 residues. The CDR3 DNA follows: TGTGCCAGCAGCTTGGGGCGGTACTACGAGCAGTACTTC. Its translation: CASSLGRYYEQYF.

This clone showed up just once. V gene TRBV27 combines with J gene TRBJ1-2; 7 bases align to TRBD1. The germline CDR1 and CDR2 sequences are MNHEY and SMNVEV (reference sequence). The trim removed 2 bases at V and 1 base at J, leaving 7 bases unmatched. The CDR3 loop spans 16 amino acids. The CDR3 region has the DNA TGTGCCAGCAGTTTAGATGTTAGACAGGGTAACTATGGCTACACCTTC. Protein product: CASSLDVRQGNYGYTF.

The chain has TRBV6-2 or TRBV6-3 and TRBJ1-1; D possibly corresponds to TRBD1 (6 bases). Between the trimmed V and J ends, which lost 2 bases and 2 bases, there was a span of 15 bases. The CDR3 extends over 16 amino acids. Germline V gene lookup returns CDR1 MNHEY and CDR2 SVGEGT. CDR3 protein: CASSYAQGRGNTEAFF. CDR3 DNA sequence: TGTGCCAGCAGTTACGCCCAGGGCAGGGGTAACACTGAAGCTTTCTTT.

This clone was counted once. The CDR3 DNA is TGTGCCAGCAGCTTAGGGACACTAGCTTCCTACGAGCAGTACTTC. Its translation: CASSLGTLASYEQYF. This chain connects TRBV13 to TRBJ2-7; weak D call: TRBD2 (6 bases). This CDR3 spans 15 amino acids. CDR1 is PRHDT, CDR2 FYEKMQ, per germline (reference sequence). Trimming stripped 0 bases from V and 1 base from J, with 10 bases between. Variable domain in full (rest from reference TRBV13 and TRBJ2-7): AAGVIQSPRHLIKEKRETATLKCYPIPRHDTVYWYQQGPGQDPQFLISFYEKMQSDKGSIPDRFSAQQFSDYHSELNMSSLELGDSALYFCASSLGTLASYEQYFGPGTRLTVT.

The V gene is TRBV7-2, the J gene TRBJ1-2; D not certain. CDR3 length: 14 amino acids. The V gene's germline CDR1 is SGHTA and CDR2 FQGNSA. Trimming removed 5 bases at V and 4 bases at J, with 14 bases between. The CDR3: CASSPPFHIYGYTF. The CDR3 DNA is TGTGCCAGCAGCCCTCCGTTCCACATCTATGGCTACACCTTC.

V gene TRBV7-2 combines with J gene TRBJ1-6; 12 bases are a match to TRBD1. This CDR3 comprises 17 residues. In germline, CDR1 is SGHTA, CDR2 FQGNSA. Unmatched junction bases numbered 2, after V lost 0 bases and J lost 5 bases. The CDR3 loop is CASSLAGTGGNNSPLHF. CDR3 bases: TGTGCCAGCAGCTTAGCAGGGACAGGGGGCAATAATTCACCCCTCCACTTT.

J is TRBJ1-4 and V is TRBV5-1; D is undetermined. Germline assignment: CDR1 SGHRS and CDR2 YFSETQ. V lost 1 base and J 0 bases, leaving 7 bases between the germline ends. The CDR3 runs 15 residues. The CDR3 region has the DNA TGCGCCAGCAGCTTGTTCAGTGCAACTAATGAAAAACTGTTTTTT. Protein sequence: CASSLFSATNEKLFF.

The rearrangement uses TRBV7-2 and TRBJ2-7; D is ambiguous. V was shortened by 0 bases and J by 2 bases, with 8 bases between the two germline ends. The CDR3 has 14 residues. Germline V gene sequence: CDR1 SGHTA, CDR2 FQGNSA. This chain's CDR3 is CASSLAPGPYEQYF. For the CDR3, the DNA is TGTGCCAGCAGCTTAGCTCCGGGTCCCTACGAGCAGTACTTC.